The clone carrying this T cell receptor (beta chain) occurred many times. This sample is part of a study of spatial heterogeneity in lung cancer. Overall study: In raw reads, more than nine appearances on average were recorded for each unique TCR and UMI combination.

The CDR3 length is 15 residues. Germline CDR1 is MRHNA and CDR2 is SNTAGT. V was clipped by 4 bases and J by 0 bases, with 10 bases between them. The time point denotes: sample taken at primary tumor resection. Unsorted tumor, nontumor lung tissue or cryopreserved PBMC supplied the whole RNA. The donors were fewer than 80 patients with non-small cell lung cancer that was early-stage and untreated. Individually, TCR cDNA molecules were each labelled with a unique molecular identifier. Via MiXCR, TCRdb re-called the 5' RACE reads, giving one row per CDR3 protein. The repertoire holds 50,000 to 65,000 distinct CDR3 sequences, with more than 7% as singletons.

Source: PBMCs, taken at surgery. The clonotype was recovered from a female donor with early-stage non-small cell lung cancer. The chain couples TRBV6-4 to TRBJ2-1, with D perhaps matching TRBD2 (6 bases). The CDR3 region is CASSAIGSSYNEQFF. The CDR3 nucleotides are TGTGCCAGCAGTGCGATCGGGAGCTCCTACAATGAGCAGTTCTTC.